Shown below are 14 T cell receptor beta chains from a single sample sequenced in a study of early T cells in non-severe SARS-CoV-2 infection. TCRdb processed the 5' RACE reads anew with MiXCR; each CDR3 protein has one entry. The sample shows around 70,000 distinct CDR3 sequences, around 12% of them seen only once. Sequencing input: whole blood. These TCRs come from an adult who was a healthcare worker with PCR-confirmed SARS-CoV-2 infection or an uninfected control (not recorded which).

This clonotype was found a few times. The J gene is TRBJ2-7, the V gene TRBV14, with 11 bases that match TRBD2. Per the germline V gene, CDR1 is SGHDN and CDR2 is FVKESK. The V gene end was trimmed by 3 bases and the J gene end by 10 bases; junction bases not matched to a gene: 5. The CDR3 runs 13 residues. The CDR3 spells CASSQGLAAAQYF. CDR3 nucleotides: TGTGCCAGCAGCCAGGGACTAGCGGCGGCCCAGTACTTC.

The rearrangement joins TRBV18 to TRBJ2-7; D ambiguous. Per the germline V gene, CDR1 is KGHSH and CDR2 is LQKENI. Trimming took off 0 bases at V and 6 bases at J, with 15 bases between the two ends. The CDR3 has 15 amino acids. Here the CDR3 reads CASSPPGIGVLEQYF. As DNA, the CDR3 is TGTGCCAGCTCACCACCGGGAATTGGGGTCCTCGAGCAGTACTTC.

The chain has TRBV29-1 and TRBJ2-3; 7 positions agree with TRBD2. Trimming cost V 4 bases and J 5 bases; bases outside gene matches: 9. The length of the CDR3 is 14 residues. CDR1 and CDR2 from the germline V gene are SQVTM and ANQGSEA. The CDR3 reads CSVVTGGVRDTQYF. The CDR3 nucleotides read TGCAGCGTTGTTACGGGGGGTGTTAGAGATACGCAGTATTTT.

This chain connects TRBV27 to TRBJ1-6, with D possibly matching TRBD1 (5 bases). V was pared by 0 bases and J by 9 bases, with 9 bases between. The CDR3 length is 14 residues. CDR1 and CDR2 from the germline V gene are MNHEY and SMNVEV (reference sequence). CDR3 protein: CASSLSPGTSPLHF. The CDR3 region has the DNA TGTGCCAGCAGTTTATCGCCAGGGACTTCACCCCTCCACTTT.

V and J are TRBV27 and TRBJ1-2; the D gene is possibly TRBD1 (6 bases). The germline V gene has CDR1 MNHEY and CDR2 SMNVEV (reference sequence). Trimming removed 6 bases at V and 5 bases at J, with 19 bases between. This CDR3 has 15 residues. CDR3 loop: CASSSMVTGRYGYTF. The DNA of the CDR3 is TGTGCCAGCAGCTCGATGGTGACAGGAAGATATGGCTACACCTTC.

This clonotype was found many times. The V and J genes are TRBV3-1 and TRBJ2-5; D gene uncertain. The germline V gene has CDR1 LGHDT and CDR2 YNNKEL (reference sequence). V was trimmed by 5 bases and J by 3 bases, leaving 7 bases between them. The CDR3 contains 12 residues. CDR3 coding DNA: TGTGCCAGCAGCGGCACGGAAGAGACCCAGTACTTC. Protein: CASSGTEETQYF.

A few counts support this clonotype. For the CDR3, the DNA is TGTGCCAGCAGTTTACCCACAGATACGCAGTATTTT. Its protein product is CASSLPTDTQYF. The V call is TRBV12-3 or TRBV12-4, the J call TRBJ2-3; D remains unclear. The length of the CDR3 is 12 residues. Between the trimmed V and J ends, which lost 2 bases and 2 bases, there was a span of 2 bases.

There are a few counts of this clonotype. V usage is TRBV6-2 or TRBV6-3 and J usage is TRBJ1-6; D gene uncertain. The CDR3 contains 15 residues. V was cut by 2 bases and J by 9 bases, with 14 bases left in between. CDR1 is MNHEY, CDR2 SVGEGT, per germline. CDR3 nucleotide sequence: TGTGCCAGCAGTTACCTCCGGGCCGCGGGTTCACCCCTCCACTTT. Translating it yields CASSYLRAAGSPLHF.

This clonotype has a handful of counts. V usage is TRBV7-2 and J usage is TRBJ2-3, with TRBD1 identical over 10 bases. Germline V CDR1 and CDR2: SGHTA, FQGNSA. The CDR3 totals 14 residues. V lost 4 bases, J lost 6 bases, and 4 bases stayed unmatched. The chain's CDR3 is CASSWGTGADTQYF. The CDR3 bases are TGTGCCAGCAGCTGGGGGACAGGGGCGGATACGCAGTATTTT.

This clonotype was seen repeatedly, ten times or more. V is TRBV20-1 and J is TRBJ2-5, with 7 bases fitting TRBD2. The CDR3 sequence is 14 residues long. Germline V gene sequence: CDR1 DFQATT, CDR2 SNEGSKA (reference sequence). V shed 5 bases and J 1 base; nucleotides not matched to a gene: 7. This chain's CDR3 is CSAAGERAQETQYF. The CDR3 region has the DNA TGCAGTGCTGCGGGGGAGCGCGCCCAAGAGACCCAGTACTTC.

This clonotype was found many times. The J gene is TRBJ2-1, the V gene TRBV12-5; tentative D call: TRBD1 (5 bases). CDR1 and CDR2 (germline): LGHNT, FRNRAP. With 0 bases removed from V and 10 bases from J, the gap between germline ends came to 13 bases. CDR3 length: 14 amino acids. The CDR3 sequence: CASGLVPTTAEQFF. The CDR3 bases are TGTGCTAGTGGTTTGGTACCTACGACAGCCGAGCAGTTCTTC. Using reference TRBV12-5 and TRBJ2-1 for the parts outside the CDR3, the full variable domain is DARVTQTPRHKVTEMGQEVTMRCQPILGHNTVFWYRQTMMQGLELLAYFRNRAPLDDSGMPKDRFSAEMPDATLATLKIQPSEPRDSAVYFCASGLVPTTAEQFFGPGTRLTVL.

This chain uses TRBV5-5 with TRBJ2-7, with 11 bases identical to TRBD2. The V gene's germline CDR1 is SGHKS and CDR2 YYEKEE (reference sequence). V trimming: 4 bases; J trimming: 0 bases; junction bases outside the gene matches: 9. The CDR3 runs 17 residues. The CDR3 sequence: CASSDGTSGYVSYEQYF. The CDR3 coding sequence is TGTGCCAGCAGCGACGGGACTAGCGGCTATGTCTCCTACGAGCAGTACTTC.

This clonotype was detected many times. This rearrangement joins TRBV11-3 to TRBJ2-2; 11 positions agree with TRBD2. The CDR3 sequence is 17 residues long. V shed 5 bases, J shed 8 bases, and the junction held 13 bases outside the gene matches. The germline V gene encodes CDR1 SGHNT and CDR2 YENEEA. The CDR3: CASSRRPGRTSGGELFF. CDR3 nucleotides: TGTGCCAGCAGCCGGAGGCCCGGGAGGACTAGCGGGGGGGAGCTGTTTTTT.

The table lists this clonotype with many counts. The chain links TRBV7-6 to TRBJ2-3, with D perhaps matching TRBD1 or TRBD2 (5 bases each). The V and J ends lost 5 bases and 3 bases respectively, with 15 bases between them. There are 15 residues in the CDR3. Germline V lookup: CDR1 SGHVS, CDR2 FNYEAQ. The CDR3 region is CASSPDPGPTDTQYF. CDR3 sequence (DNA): TGTGCCAGCAGCCCCGACCCGGGGCCGACAGATACGCAGTATTTT.